The 14 T cell receptor beta chains reported below all come from one sample, sequenced in a study of identical twins. TCRdb itself ran the 5' RACE reads through MiXCR, one entry per CDR3 protein. The sample contains 1.5 million to 2 million distinct CDR3 sequences, under 35% of which appear only once. The sample was cord blood. The receptors come from a newborn girl in good health.

V and J are TRBV25-1 and TRBJ1-2; TRBD1 matches at 9 bases. The length of the CDR3 is 14 residues. Losses at the gene ends were 7 bases for V and 2 bases for J; bases not matched to a gene: 5. Germline V gene data show CDR1 as MGHDK and CDR2 as SYGVNS. The CDR3 loop is CASTPGTGNYGYTF. CDR3 nucleotides: TGTGCCAGCACCCCCGGGACAGGGAACTATGGCTACACCTTC.

The V gene is TRBV9, the J gene TRBJ1-2; D remains unclear. The CDR3 covers 13 residues. V lost 0 bases and J lost 5, with 8 bases in between. CDR1 SGDLS and CDR2 YYNGEE come from the germline V gene. In nucleotides, the CDR3 is TGTGCCAGCAGCGTAGCACAGAGATATGGCTACACCTTC. The encoded protein is CASSVAQRYGYTF.

Of note for this clonotype: Since the CDR3 does not end with the conserved phenylalanine or tryptophan, this likely comes from a read error. This chain uses TRBV7-2 with TRBJ1-2; 7 positions match TRBD1. The CDR3 is 17 residues long. Germline CDR1 is SGHTA and CDR2 is FQGNSA. For the CDR3, the DNA is TGTGCCAGTAGCTTAGGGTCCAATAGACAGGGCTTTTATGGCTACACCTCC. This codes for CASSLGSNRQGFYGYTS.

The CDR3 nucleotides read TGTGCCAGCACGCAGGGGATAATAGGATATGGCTACACCTTC. It encodes CASTQGIIGYGYTF. The chain links TRBV2 to TRBJ1-2, with D perhaps matching TRBD1 (6 bases). Trimming removed 7 bases from V and 5 bases from J, with 17 bases in between. CDR3 length equals 14 residues. Per germline, CDR1 SNHLY and CDR2 FYNNEI.

This clonotype was picked up a small number of times. The V gene is TRBV7-9, the J gene TRBJ2-7; tentatively, D is TRBD2 (5 bases). The CDR3 consists of 12 residues. The germline gives CDR1 SEHNR, CDR2 FQNEAQ (reference sequence). V lost 5 bases and J 6 bases, leaving 11 bases between the germline ends. In DNA, the CDR3 is TGTGCCAGCAGCGAGATGAGGGTCGAGCAGTACTTC. It encodes CASSEMRVEQYF.

This clonotype came up a few times. The chain couples TRBV24-1 to TRBJ2-5, with D unresolved. V shed 5 bases and J shed 1 base, with 10 bases lying between them. Germline values: CDR1 KGHDR, CDR2 SFDVKD. There are 14 residues in the CDR3. This CDR3 reads CATSVSGSQETQYF. CDR3 sequence (DNA): TGTGCCACCAGTGTTTCGGGCTCCCAAGAGACCCAGTACTTC.

To note about this clonotype: A much bigger clone sits one base away, suggesting this may be a read error. V is TRBV7-2 and J is TRBJ2-7; D unclear. Between the trimmed V and J ends, which lost 4 bases and 0 bases, there was a span of 10 bases. Germline V gene sequence: CDR1 SGHTA, CDR2 FQGNSA. The CDR3 totals 14 residues. The CDR3 reads CASSYTIFSYEQYF. CDR3 bases: TGTGCCAGCAGCTACACTATCTTCTCCTACGAGCAGTACTTC.

This clonotype came up a few times. The chain joins TRBV2 to TRBJ2-4; D possibly corresponds to TRBD1 (6 bases). The end of the DNA aligns better with TRBJ2-5, so the J call may be wrong. Germline lookup yields CDR1 SNHLY and CDR2 FYNNEI. The CDR3 has 14 amino acids. In nucleotides, the CDR3 is TGTGCCAGCAGTGAAGACAGGGTTTGGGAGACCCAGTACTTC. Protein: CASSEDRVWETQYF.

V gene TRBV4-1 combines with J gene TRBJ1-6, with D perhaps TRBD1 (5 bases). V was trimmed by 1 base and J by 6 bases, leaving 13 bases between them. Germline CDR1 is MGHRA and CDR2 is YSYEKL. The CDR3 contains 16 residues. The CDR3 region has the DNA TGCGCCAGCAGCCAAGTAGGCAGGGAACGTAATTCACCCCTCCACTTT. Amino acids: CASSQVGRERNSPLHF.

This clonotype was observed a few times. The V call is TRBV12-3 or TRBV12-4, the J call TRBJ1-3; TRBD1 might be the D (6 bases). This CDR3 spans 15 amino acids. With 1 base removed from V and 0 bases from J, the gap between germline ends came to 7 bases. This chain's CDR3 is CASSLGRGSGNTIYF. The CDR3 region has the DNA TGTGCCAGCAGTTTAGGCAGGGGCTCTGGAAACACCATATATTTT.

The chain recombines TRBV20-1 with TRBJ2-3; the match to TRBD2 covers 8 bases. The germline gives CDR1 DFQATT, CDR2 SNEGSKA (reference sequence). V dropped 3 bases and J dropped 4; count of bases not matched to a gene: 6. The CDR3 totals 14 residues. As DNA, the CDR3 is TGCAGTGCTAGCGGGGGGGCATCTTCAGATACGCAGTATTTT. This gives the protein CSASGGASSDTQYF.

This clonotype has ten or more counts. The rearrangement joins TRBV29-1 to TRBJ1-2; tentatively, D is TRBD1 (6 bases). The length of the CDR3 is 12 residues. Germline V gene lookup returns CDR1 SQVTM and CDR2 ANQGSEA. V was clipped by 6 bases and J by 4 bases, with 12 bases between them. CDR3 coding DNA: TGCAGCGTGGAGACAGGCCGCTATGGCTACACCTTC. As protein: CSVETGRYGYTF.

The gene calls are TRBV20-1 and TRBJ2-6; possibly TRBD2 for D (7 bases). The CDR3 loop spans 14 amino acids. V was trimmed by 3 bases and J by 4 bases, leaving 10 bases between them. Germline V CDR1 and CDR2: DFQATT, SNEGSKA (reference sequence). Here the CDR3 DNA reads TGCAGTGCTAGGAGGGGGGGCGGGGCCAACGTCCTGACTTTC. Translating gives CSARRGGGANVLTF.

Ten or more counts support this clonotype. The chain uses TRBV12-3 or TRBV12-4 and TRBJ1-5; tentative D call: TRBD1 (5 bases). The CDR3 totals 14 residues. Between the trimmed V and J ends, which lost 0 bases and 3 bases, there was a span of 6 bases. CDR3 in amino acids: CASSLAGPNQPQHF. As DNA, the CDR3 is TGTGCCAGCAGTTTAGCGGGGCCCAATCAGCCCCAGCATTTT.